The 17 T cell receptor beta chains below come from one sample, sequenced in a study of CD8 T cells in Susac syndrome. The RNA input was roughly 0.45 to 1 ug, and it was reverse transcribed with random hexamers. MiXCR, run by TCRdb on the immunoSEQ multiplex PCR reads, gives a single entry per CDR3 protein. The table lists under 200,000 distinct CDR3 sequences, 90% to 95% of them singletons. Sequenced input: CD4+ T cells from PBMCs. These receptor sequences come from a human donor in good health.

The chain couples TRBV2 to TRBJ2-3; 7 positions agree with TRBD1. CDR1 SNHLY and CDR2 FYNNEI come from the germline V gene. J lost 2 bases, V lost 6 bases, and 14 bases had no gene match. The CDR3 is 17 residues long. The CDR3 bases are TGTGCCAGCAGCCAGGGATTGTACAGGGGAAACACAGATACGCAGTATTTT. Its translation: CASSQGLYRGNTDTQYF.

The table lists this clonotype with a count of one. The CDR3 bases are TGCGCCAGTAGGGGTTGGAGCGACGAGCAGTACTTC. Protein sequence: CASRGWSDEQYF. The rearrangement joins TRBV5-1 to TRBJ2-7; D is perhaps TRBD1 (5 bases). Trimming shortened V by 8 bases and J by 5 bases, and 14 bases separated the two germline ends. Germline CDR1 SGHRS, CDR2 YFSETQ. The CDR3 contains 12 residues.

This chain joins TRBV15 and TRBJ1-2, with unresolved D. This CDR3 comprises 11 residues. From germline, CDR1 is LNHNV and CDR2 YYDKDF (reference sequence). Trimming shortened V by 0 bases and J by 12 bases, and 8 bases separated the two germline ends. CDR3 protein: CATSRDTPHTF. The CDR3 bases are TGTGCCACCAGCAGAGATACCCCCCACACCTTC.

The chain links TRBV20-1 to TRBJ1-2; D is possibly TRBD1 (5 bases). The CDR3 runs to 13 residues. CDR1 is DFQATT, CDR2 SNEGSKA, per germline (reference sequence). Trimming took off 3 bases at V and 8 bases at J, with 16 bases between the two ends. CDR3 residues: CSARVRRVQGYTF. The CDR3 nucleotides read TGCAGTGCTAGGGTGCGCAGGGTGCAGGGCTACACCTTC.

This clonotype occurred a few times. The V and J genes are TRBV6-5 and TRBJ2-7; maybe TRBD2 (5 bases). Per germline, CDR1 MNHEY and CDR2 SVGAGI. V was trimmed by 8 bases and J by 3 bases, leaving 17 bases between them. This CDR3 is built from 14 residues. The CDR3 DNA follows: TGTGCCAGCGGGTACAGCCGGACTCACTACGAGCAGTACGTC. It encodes CASGYSRTHYEQYV.

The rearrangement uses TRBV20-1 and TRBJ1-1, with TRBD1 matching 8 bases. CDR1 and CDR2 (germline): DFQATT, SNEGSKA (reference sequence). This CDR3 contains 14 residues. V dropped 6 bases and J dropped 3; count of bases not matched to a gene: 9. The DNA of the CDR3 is TGCAGTGCCAATCAGGGGGCCACGGACACTGAAGCTTTCTTT. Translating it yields CSANQGATDTEAFF.

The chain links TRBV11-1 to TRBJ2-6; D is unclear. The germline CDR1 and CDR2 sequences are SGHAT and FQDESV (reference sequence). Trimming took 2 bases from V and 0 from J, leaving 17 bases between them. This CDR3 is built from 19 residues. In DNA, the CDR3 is TGTGCCAGCAGCTTATTCTCACTGGGTATACGCTCTGGGGCCAACGTCCTGACTTTC. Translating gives CASSLFSLGIRSGANVLTF.

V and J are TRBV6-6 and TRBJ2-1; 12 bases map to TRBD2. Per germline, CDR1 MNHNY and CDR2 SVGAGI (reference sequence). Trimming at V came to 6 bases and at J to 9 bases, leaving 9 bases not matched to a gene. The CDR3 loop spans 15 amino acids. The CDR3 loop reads CASSPSGRAVSEQFF. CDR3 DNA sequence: TGTGCCAGCAGCCCTAGCGGGAGGGCCGTAAGTGAGCAGTTCTTC.

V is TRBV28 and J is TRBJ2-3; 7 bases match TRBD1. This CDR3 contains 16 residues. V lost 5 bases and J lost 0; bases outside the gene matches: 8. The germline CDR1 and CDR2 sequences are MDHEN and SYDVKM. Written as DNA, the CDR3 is TGTGCCAGCAGTCCGCACAAGGGGGCCAGCACAGATACGCAGTATTTT. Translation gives CASSPHKGASTDTQYF.

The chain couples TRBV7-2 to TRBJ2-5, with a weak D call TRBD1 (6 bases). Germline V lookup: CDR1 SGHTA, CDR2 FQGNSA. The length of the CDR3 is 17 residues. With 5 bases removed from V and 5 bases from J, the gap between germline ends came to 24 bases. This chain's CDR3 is CASSLVATFTGWETQYF. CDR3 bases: TGTGCCAGCAGCCTTGTAGCAACCTTCACAGGGTGGGAGACCCAGTACTTC.

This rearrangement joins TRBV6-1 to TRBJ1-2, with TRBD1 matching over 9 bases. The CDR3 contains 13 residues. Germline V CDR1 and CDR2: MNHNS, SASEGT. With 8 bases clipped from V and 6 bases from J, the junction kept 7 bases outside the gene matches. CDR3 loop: CASSGQGTDGYTF. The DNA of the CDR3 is TGTGCCAGCTCTGGACAGGGGACGGATGGCTACACCTTC.

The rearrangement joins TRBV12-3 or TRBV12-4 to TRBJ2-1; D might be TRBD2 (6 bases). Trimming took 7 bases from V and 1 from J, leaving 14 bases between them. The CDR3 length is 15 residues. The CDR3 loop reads CASKVREMSYNEQFF. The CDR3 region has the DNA TGTGCCAGCAAGGTCCGGGAGATGTCCTACAATGAGCAGTTCTTC.

CDR3 DNA: TGCAGCGTTCACAGTTCGAGCTCCTACGAGCAGTACGTC. Its translation is CSVHSSSSYEQYV. This rearrangement joins TRBV29-1 to TRBJ2-7; D is uncertain. Germline V lookup: CDR1 SQVTM, CDR2 ANQGSEA. CDR3 length equals 13 residues. Trimming left V 5 bases short and J 0 bases short, with 11 bases between.

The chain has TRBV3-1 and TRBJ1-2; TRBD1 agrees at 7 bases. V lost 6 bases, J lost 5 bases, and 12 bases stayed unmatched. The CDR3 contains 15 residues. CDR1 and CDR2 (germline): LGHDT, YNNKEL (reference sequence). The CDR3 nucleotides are TGTGCCAGCAGAGGGGCAGGGGGTGAGCTTTATGGCTACACCTTC. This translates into CASRGAGGELYGYTF.

CDR3 protein: CSAPSAPLNEQFF. The CDR3 nucleotides are TGCAGTGCTCCATCGGCCCCTTTAAATGAGCAGTTCTTC. The gene calls are TRBV20-1 and TRBJ2-1; D unclear. The germline CDR1 and CDR2 sequences are DFQATT and SNEGSKA (reference sequence). V lost 5 bases to trimming and J lost 7 bases, with 15 bases between them. The CDR3 loop spans 13 amino acids.

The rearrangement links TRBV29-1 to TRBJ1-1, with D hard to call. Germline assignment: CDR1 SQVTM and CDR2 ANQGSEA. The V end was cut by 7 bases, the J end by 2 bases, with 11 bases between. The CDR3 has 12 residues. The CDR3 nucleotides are TGCAGCGGAGAAAAGTTAAACACTGAAGCTTTCTTT. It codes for CSGEKLNTEAFF.

As DNA, the CDR3 is TGCAGCGTCGCCGGACTAGCGGGAGGGCTCTCCTACAATGAGCAGTTCTTC. It specifies CSVAGLAGGLSYNEQFF. This rearrangement joins TRBV29-1 to TRBJ2-1; TRBD2 matches at 15 bases. CDR1 and CDR2 from the germline V gene are SQVTM and ANQGSEA. The junction had 6 bases not matched to a gene; V was cut back by 6 bases and J by 0 bases. The CDR3 runs 17 residues.